This T cell receptor beta chain is from a study of blood T cell repertoires in COVID-19. Study overall: COVID-19 samples collected from the United States, Italy and Spain covered acute and convalescent phases.

As handled by the study authors: Cell counts per sample came from amplifying reference gene primers. Produced via immunoSEQ multiplex PCR; TCRdb's table is partial and in-frame only. The D gene and trimming were derived from the DNA, and the V and J assignments and clone size from that table. Of about 350,000 clones listed, roughly 87% are singletons. CDR1 and CDR2 from the germline V gene are ENHRY and SYGVKD. Trimming left V 3 bases short and J 2 bases short, with 14 bases between. CDR3 length: 15 residues. This clone came up once. The chain is built from TRBV10-3 and TRBJ2-7, with D possibly matching TRBD2 (6 bases). The receptor's source is a man aged 30 to 39 with COVID-19, enrolled during active disease. Sequenced material: peripheral blood. The CDR3 protein is CAISERGPGAYEQYF. CDR3 DNA: TGTGCCATCAGTGAACGGGGACCGGGGGCCTACGAGCAGTACTTC.